This T cell receptor (beta chain) was sequenced in a study of tumor-infiltrating lymphocytes in primary liver carcinoma. About the study: Maximum tumor diameters ranged from roughly 4 to 10 cm, stage T1-T3 N0M0. Notes on the study in general: Tumor region pairs outstripped tumor-adjacent and tumor-blood pairs in overlap.

J was trimmed by 6 bases and V by 0 bases; bases with no gene match: 7. This CDR3 comprises 16 residues. Germline CDR1 and CDR2: SGHNT and YYREEE (reference sequence). As concerns this clonotype: The antigen remains unidentified. Given a much more abundant clone one base away, this may be a read error.

A primer matching the constant region was used to make TCR beta cDNA from 450 to 550 ng of total RNA. Libraries covering TCR beta were generated through three nested multiplex PCR rounds (using a slightly modified ARM-PCR). PCR rounds one and two used TRBV1-TRBV30 forward primers with a C-beta reverse primer for around 11 cycles each. MiXCR was run by TCRdb on the multiplex PCR reads, yielding one entry per CDR3 protein. The table lists tens of thousands of distinct CDR3 sequences, 65% to 75% of them singletons, with less than 30% in the top ten. Co-extracting RNA and DNA was done with about 17-31 mg of unsorted bulk tissue as input. Resection treated the patients' primary liver carcinoma.

The genes are TRBV5-4 and TRBJ2-1; 9 bases align to TRBD2. This clonotype was obtained from a middle-aged man with primary liver carcinoma and hepatitis B virus infection. The specimen sequenced was tumor-adjacent normal liver tissue. CDR3 nucleotide sequence: TGTGCCAGCAGCTTGGGACTAGCGGCAAAGAGCAATGAGCAGTTCTTC. It codes for CASSLGLAAKSNEQFF.